Following are 5 T cell receptor beta chains from one sample sequenced in a study of T cells in Graves' hyperthyroidism and ophthalmopathy. Template material for amplifying TCR beta CDR3 regions consisted of RNA transcripts. HTBI primers were the set used in a first-round RT-PCR of the TCR CDR3. TCRdb processed the multiplex PCR reads anew with MiXCR; each CDR3 protein has one entry. Among about 400,000 distinct CDR3 sequences, over 12% were seen once, and the ten largest hold 28%. Material for sequencing was blood. The receptors come from a man aged 45-65 years with Graves' ophthalmopathy.

This clonotype has ten or more counts. The chain couples TRBV20-1 to TRBJ2-7, with D perhaps TRBD1 (6 bases). Germline-derived CDR1 and CDR2 are DFQATT and SNEGSKA (reference sequence). The CDR3 contains 13 residues. Deletions cut 4 bases from V and 8 bases from J, with 18 bases between. Here the CDR3 reads CSANHRVSGKQYF. CDR3 bases: TGCAGTGCTAACCACAGGGTTTCGGGGAAGCAGTACTTC.

There are many counts of this clonotype. The chain combines TRBV3-1 with TRBJ1-2, with D uncertain. CDR1 is LGHDT and CDR2 is YNNKEL in the germline V gene (reference sequence). V lost 4 bases to trimming and J lost 9 bases, with 15 bases between them. The CDR3 runs to 13 residues. CDR3 residues: CASSLKQKNRYTF. DNA of the CDR3: TGTGCCAGCAGCCTAAAACAGAAAAACCGCTACACCTTC.

This clonotype has ten or more counts. The chain's CDR3 is CASSYHGRMNTEAFF. Here the CDR3 DNA reads TGTGCCAGCAGTTACCACGGACGGATGAACACTGAAGCTTTCTTT. The V gene is TRBV6-6, the J gene TRBJ1-1; D remains ambiguous. The CDR3 runs 15 residues. The germline V gene encodes CDR1 MNHNY and CDR2 SVGAGI (reference sequence). V lost 2 bases and J lost 0, with 10 bases in between.

The table lists this clonotype with many counts. The chain links TRBV7-8 to TRBJ2-5; a possible D gene is TRBD2 (5 bases). The CDR3 extends over 16 amino acids. V shed 3 bases and J shed 2 bases, with 16 bases lying between them. Looked up from germline, CDR1 is SGHVS and CDR2 is FQNEAQ. This CDR3 reads CASSFRRRHSQETQYF. For the CDR3, the DNA is TGTGCCAGCAGCTTTAGGAGGAGGCACAGTCAAGAGACCCAGTACTTC.

Many counts were recorded for this clonotype. This rearrangement joins TRBV6-1 to TRBJ1-1; D remains ambiguous. Trimming removed 5 bases at V and 5 bases at J, with 15 bases between. Germline CDR1 MNHNS, CDR2 SASEGT. The CDR3 is 14 residues long. In DNA form, the CDR3 reads TGTGCCAGCAGTCACCTGGTCGCGGGTACTGAAGCTTTCTTT. Its translation: CASSHLVAGTEAFF.